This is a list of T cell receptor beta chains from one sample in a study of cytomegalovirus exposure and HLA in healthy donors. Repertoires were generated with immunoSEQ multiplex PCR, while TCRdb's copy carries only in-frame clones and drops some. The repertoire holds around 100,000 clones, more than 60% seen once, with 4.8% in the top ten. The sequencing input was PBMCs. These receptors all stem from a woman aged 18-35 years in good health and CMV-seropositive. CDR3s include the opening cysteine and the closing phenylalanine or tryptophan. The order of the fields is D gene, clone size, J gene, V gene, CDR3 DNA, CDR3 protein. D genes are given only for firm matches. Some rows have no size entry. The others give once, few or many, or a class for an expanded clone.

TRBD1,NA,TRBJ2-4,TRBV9,TGTGCCAGCAGCACCGCGACAGGGGGCGCGGGGAACATTCAGTACTTC,CASSTATGGAGNIQYF
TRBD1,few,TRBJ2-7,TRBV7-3,TGTGCCAGCACCCTCTTCCCGGGACAGGGGTACGAGCAGTACTTC,CASTLFPGQGYEQYF
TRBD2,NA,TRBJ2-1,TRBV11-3,TGTGCCAGCAGCTTAGATTGGGCTAGCGGGGAGCAGTTCTTC,CASSLDWASGEQFF
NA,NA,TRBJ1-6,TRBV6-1,TGTGCCAGGCTGAGGGTGGATTCACCCCTCCACTTT,CARLRVDSPLHF
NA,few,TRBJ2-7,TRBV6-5,TGTGCCAGCAGTCGAGACAGATACGAGCAGTACTTC,CASSRDRYEQYF
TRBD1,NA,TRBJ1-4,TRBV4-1,TGCGCCAGCAGCCAAGGTTTTGCCACAGGGGGCACTAATGAAAAACTGTTTTTT,CASSQGFATGGTNEKLFF
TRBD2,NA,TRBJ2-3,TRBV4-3,TGCGCCAGCAGCCTTACGGGACTAGCGTACGCAGATACGCAGTATTTT,CASSLTGLAYADTQYF
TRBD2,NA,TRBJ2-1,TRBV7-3,TGTGCCAGCAGTCTGACTAGCGCCCAAAGGGTTGAGCAGTTCTTC,CASSLTSAQRVEQFF
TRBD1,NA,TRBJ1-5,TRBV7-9,TGTGCCAGCAGCGATAAACAGGGGTCTAGCAATCAGCCCCAGCATTTT,CASSDKQGSSNQPQHF
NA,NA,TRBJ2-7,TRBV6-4,TGTGCCAGCAGTGACGGACACTCCTACGAGCAGTACTTC,CASSDGHSYEQYF
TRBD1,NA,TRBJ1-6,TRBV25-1,TGTGCCAGCAGTGAAGCCCGACAGGGATTCGGTTCACCCCTCCACTTT,CASSEARQGFGSPLHF
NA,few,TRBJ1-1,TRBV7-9,TGTGCCAGCAGCTCCCAGGGGACTGAAGCTTTCTTT,CASSSQGTEAFF
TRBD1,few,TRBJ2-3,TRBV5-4,TGTGCCAGCAGCTCTAAACAGGGGAGCACAGATACGCAGTATTTT,CASSSKQGSTDTQYF
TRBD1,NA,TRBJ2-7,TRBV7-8,TGTGCCAGCAGCTTCTCCGACAGGGGTCCCTACGAGCAGTACTTC,CASSFSDRGPYEQYF
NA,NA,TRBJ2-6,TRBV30,TGTGCCTGGAGTTATCTAGCTTACGGGGCCAACGTCCTGACTTTC,CAWSYLAYGANVLTF
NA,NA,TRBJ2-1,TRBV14,TGTGCCAGCAGCCCGGCTAGAACCACCTACAATGAGCAGTTCTTC,CASSPARTTYNEQFF
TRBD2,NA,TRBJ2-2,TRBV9,TGTGCCAGCAGCGTAGACGGCGGGAGGGTCACCGGGGAGCTGTTTTTT,CASSVDGGRVTGELFF
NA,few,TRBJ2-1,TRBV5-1,TGCGCCAGCAGTCCAGGGGTCAATGAGCAGTTCTTC,CASSPGVNEQFF
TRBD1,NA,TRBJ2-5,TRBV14,TGTGCCAGCAGCCGCATGGACAGGGACCAAGAGACCCAGTACTTC,CASSRMDRDQETQYF
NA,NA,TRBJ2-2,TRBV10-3,TGTGCCATCAGTGAATTCGAATTCCCTCACGGGACCGGGGAGCTGTTTTTT,CAISEFEFPHGTGELFF
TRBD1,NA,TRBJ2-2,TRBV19,TGTGCCAGTAGTACGGGACAGGGGGCCGGGGAGCTGTTTTTT,CASSTGQGAGELFF
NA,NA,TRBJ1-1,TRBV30,TGTGCCTGGAGTGTAATATATGAAGCTTTCTTT,CAWSVIYEAFF
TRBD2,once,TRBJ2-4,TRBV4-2,TGTGCCAGCAGCCAAGAGACTGCCCAAGGGACTAGCGGGAGGGGAGAGGCCAAAAACATTCAGTACTTC,CASSQETAQGTSGRGEAKNIQYF
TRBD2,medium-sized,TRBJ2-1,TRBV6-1,TGTGCCAGCAGTTGGGAGACTAGCGGAATCAATGAGCAGTTCTTC,CASSWETSGINEQFF
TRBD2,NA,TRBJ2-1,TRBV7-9,TGTGCCAGCAGCTACGGGACTAGCGGGAACAATGAGCAGTTCTTC,CASSYGTSGNNEQFF
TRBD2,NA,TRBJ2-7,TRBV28,TGTGCCAGCAAAACGGGGGGGAACCACGAGCAGTACTTC,CASKTGGNHEQYF